The clone carrying this T cell receptor beta chain was seen many times. Its target is not known. TCRdb re-called the PCR reads with MiXCR, one entry per CDR3 protein. Of more than 35,000 distinct CDR3 sequences listed, 15% to 20% are singletons. The data derive from a study of molecular identifiers for immune sequencing clone quantification. Overall study findings and caveats: Underestimation of highly expanded clone sizes could arise where identical TCR molecules share a barcode.

The TCR originated in a human donor in good health. Some libraries in this study had Jurkat cell RNA spiked in. Sequenced material: naive CD8+ T cells from blood, with Jurkat cell RNA spiked in. The subset denotes: FACS-sorted CD8+CD4-CCR7+CD45RA+ naive T cells.

This chain's CDR3 is CASSQGSGVGTDTQYF. In DNA, the CDR3 is TGCGCCAGCAGCCAAGGTAGCGGGGTCGGGACAGATACGCAGTATTTT. This chain joins TRBV4-1 and TRBJ2-3, with 8 bases matching TRBD2. Germline loops: CDR1 MGHRA, CDR2 YSYEKL. The CDR3 totals 16 residues. J lost 3 bases, V lost 1 base, and 6 bases had no gene match.